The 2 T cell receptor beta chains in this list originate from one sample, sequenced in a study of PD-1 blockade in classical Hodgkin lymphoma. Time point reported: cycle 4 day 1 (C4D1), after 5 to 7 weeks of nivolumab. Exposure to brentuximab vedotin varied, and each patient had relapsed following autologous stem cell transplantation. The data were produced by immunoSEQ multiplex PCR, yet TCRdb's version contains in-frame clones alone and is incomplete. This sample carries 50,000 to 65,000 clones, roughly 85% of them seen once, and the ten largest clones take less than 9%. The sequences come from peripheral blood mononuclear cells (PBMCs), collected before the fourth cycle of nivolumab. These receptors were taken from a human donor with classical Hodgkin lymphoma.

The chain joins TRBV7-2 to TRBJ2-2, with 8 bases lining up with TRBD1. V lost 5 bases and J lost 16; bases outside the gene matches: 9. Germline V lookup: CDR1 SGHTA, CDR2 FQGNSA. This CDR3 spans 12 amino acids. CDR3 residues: CASSPDRGGGFF. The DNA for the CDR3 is TGTGCCAGCAGCCCTGACAGGGGAGGAGGGTTTTTT.

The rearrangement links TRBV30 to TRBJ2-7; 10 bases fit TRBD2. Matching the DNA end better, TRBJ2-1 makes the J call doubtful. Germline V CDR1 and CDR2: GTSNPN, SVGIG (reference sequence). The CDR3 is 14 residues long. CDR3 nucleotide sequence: TGTGCCTGGACGTTAACTAGCGGGGCCAATGAGCAGTTCTTC. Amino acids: CAWTLTSGANEQFF.